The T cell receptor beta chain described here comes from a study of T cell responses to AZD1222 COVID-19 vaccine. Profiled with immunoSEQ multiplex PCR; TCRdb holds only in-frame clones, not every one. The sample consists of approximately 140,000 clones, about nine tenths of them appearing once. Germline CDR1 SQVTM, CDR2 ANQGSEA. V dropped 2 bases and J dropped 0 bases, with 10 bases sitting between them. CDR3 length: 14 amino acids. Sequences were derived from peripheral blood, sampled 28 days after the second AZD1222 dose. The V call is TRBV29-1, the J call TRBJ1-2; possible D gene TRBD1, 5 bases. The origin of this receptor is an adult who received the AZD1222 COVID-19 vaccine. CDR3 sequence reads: CSVETGASNYGYTF. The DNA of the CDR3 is TGCAGCGTTGAAACCGGGGCCTCTAACTATGGCTACACCTTC.